This TCR beta chain was recovered during a study of CD8 T cells in ankylosing spondylitis. At least ten counts were recorded for this clonotype. The V and J ends lost 5 bases and 0 bases respectively, with 15 bases between them. Germline assignment: CDR1 SGHVS and CDR2 FNYEAQ. The CDR3 consists of 16 residues. TCRdb processed the 5' RACE reads anew with MiXCR; each CDR3 protein has one entry. The profile shows around 150,000 distinct CDR3 sequences, more than 9.5% of them singletons. The chain combines TRBV7-6 with TRBJ2-3; maybe TRBD2 (5 bases). The clonotype originates from a female donor with ankylosing spondylitis or in good health (not recorded which). The sequenced sample was blood, either unsorted or a sorted T cell fraction (not recorded which). The CDR3 sequence: CASSVQGRTSTDTQYF. The CDR3 DNA follows: TGTGCCAGCAGCGTCCAAGGGCGGACTAGCACAGATACGCAGTATTTT.